The clone carrying this T cell receptor beta chain was counted between two and nine times. Its antigen remains unidentified. Treatment reported: approximately nine-day PBMC culture with coronavirus spike peptide pools or control peptides (ViraFEST assay). The record originates from a study of vaccination and CD4 T cells after COVID-19. Sequencing of cultured CD4+ T cell DNA used the Oncomine TCR Beta short-read assay. A single record per CDR3 protein comes from TCRdb applying MiXCR to the PCR reads. This table has about 12,000 distinct CDR3 sequences, roughly 44% appearing once. This CDR3 has 12 amino acids. Germline V gene data show CDR1 as SGHNT and CDR2 as YENEEA. V lost 6 bases and J 4 bases, leaving 9 bases between the germline ends.

The TCR was taken from a human donor with COVID-19. The material sequenced was cultured CD4+ T cells from blood. This chain uses TRBV11-3 with TRBJ1-1, with D uncertain. The CDR3 DNA reads TGTGCCAGCAGGGACCGCGCCACTGAAGCTTTCTTT. The encoded protein is CASRDRATEAFF.